This TCR beta chain was identified in a study of identifying expanded T cells in peripheral blood. During the collection period, no donor immune events like infections were recorded. Clones were sequenced by immunoSEQ multiplex PCR, and TCRdb holds only the in-frame ones, with some missing. The table lists around 90,000 clones, about 87% of them singletons. Overall study results and limits: About 1.2 clones differed between technical replicates, versus about 15 and 19 over time.

As regards this clone: Its antigen is still unknown.

The germline V gene encodes CDR1 SEHNR and CDR2 FQNEAQ (reference sequence). This CDR3 has 14 amino acids. Trimming cost V 5 bases and J 5 bases, with 15 bases left between them. This TCR came from a person aged 18-70 years in good health. The chain has TRBV7-9 and TRBJ2-5, with D possibly TRBD1 on 5 matching bases. Sequencing input: blood. In nucleotides, the CDR3 is TGTGCCAGCAGCCCTCAGGGCCTTGGGGAGACCCAGTACTTC. This sequence encodes CASSPQGLGETQYF.